This TCR beta chain was retrieved from a study of T cell changes during pregnancy in multiple sclerosis. Method: immunoSEQ multiplex PCR; TCRdb's copy keeps in-frame clones and lacks some. Altogether 50,000 or so clones are present, approximately 94% being singletons, with the ten largest covering around 0.4%. Per the germline V gene, CDR1 is SGHTA and CDR2 is FQGNSA. The CDR3 sequence is 16 residues long. The ends lost 1 base at V and 7 bases at J; junction bases unmatched: 4. The source of this sequence is a female donor with multiple sclerosis, enrolled in a pregnancy study. The sequencing used CD4+ T cells from peripheral blood mononuclear cells, collected before pregnancy. The chain is built from TRBV7-2 and TRBJ2-3; 14 bases align to TRBD2. The CDR3 here is CASSLGTSGGSNTQYF. CDR3 sequence (DNA): TGTGCCAGCAGCTTAGGGACTAGCGGGGGGTCGAATACGCAGTATTTT.